The 15 T cell receptor beta chains presented below share a single source sample, sequenced in a study of post-analysis software for immune sequencing data. Findings and caveats of the study: Five or six TRBV segments, TRBV5-6, TRBV5-1 and TRBV20-1 among them, were found more frequent in patients than controls.

Sequencing libraries made from TCR beta cDNA carried unique molecular identifiers. TCRdb re-analysed the PCR reads in MiXCR, keeping a single row per CDR3 protein. The data show around 710,000 distinct CDR3 sequences, about 43% seen once. The antigens of these receptors remain unknown. Sequenced input: blood. These receptors were taken from a girl aged 5 to 17 with multiple sclerosis.

This clonotype appeared a single time. This chain uses TRBV6-6 with TRBJ2-1, with 7 bases matching TRBD1. Germline values: CDR1 MNHNY, CDR2 SVGAGI (reference sequence). The junction had 5 bases not matched to a gene; V was cut back by 3 bases and J by 6 bases. The CDR3 length is 14 residues. This CDR3 is CASSYSPGGNEQFF. The CDR3 coding sequence is TGTGCCAGCAGTTATAGTCCAGGGGGCAATGAGCAGTTCTTC.

Only a few counts were recorded for this clonotype. The chain combines TRBV11-2 with TRBJ2-5, with D perhaps TRBD1 (6 bases). Germline CDR1 SGHAT, CDR2 FQNNGV. The CDR3 consists of 16 residues. V was trimmed by 1 base and J by 0 bases, leaving 12 bases between them. The CDR3 spells CASSLGRGGNQETQYF. Written as DNA, the CDR3 is TGTGCCAGCAGCTTAGGAAGAGGGGGTAACCAAGAGACCCAGTACTTC.

This sequence joins TRBV3-1 and TRBJ2-7, with 8 bases lining up with TRBD1. This CDR3 is built from 14 residues. V lost 4 bases and J lost 2; bases outside the gene matches: 4. Germline V CDR1 and CDR2: LGHDT, YNNKEL (reference sequence). Here the CDR3 reads CASSRDRPPYEQYF. The CDR3 DNA follows: TGTGCCAGCAGCCGGGACAGGCCCCCCTACGAGCAGTACTTC.

J is TRBJ2-1 and V is TRBV7-8; the match to TRBD2 covers 9 bases. CDR1 and CDR2 from the germline V gene are SGHVS and FQNEAQ. The CDR3 has 16 residues. The J segment lost 7 bases and the V segment lost 2 bases, leaving 9 bases of the junction unmatched. This chain's CDR3 is CASSLLGLAVPNEQFF. For the CDR3, the DNA is TGTGCCAGCAGCTTATTGGGACTAGCTGTTCCTAATGAGCAGTTCTTC. Based on the CDR3 plus reference TRBV7-8 and TRBJ2-1, the full variable domain is GAGVSQSPRYKVAKRGQDVALRCDPISGHVSLFWYQQALGQGPEFLTYFQNEAQLDKSGLPSDRFFAERPEGSVSTLKIQRTQQEDSAVYLCASSLLGLAVPNEQFFGPGTRLTVL.

The rearrangement links TRBV29-1 to TRBJ1-1; D uncertain. Trimming removed 7 bases from V and 8 bases from J, with 11 bases in between. The CDR3 extends over 10 amino acids. Per germline, CDR1 SQVTM and CDR2 ANQGSEA. The CDR3 protein is CSAAEPEAFF. CDR3 in DNA: TGCAGCGCCGCCGAACCCGAAGCTTTCTTT.

The V gene is TRBV7-9, the J gene TRBJ2-1; D is perhaps TRBD2 (6 bases). With 3 bases removed from V and 0 bases from J, the gap between germline ends came to 18 bases. CDR1 is SEHNR and CDR2 is FQNEAQ in the germline V gene (reference sequence). The CDR3 has 18 residues. In nucleotides, the CDR3 is TGTGCCAGCAGCTTTCCCCCCGTAACTAGCCACTCCTACAATGAGCAGTTCTTC. Protein: CASSFPPVTSHSYNEQFF.

This clonotype came up once. The CDR3 ends on some other residue instead of the conserved phenylalanine or tryptophan, so this is likely a read error. No DNA is shown, since the ends of the CDR3 on it are uncertain; the CDR3 is the one TCRdb lists. J is TRBJ2-1 and V is TRBV29-1; TRBD1 is the table's D call, not checked against the DNA. In germline, CDR1 is SQVTM, CDR2 ANQGSEA. With termini counted, the CDR3 has 13 amino acids. CDR3 protein: CSVGGLIKGSSSS.

As DNA, the CDR3 is TGTGCCAGCAGCAAAGGGGTCGGGGGCCGAGGTACGCAGTATTTT. As protein: CASSKGVGGRGTQYF. V is TRBV21-1 and J is TRBJ2-3; TRBD1, the table's D call, lacks a check against the DNA. TRBV21-1 is an annotated pseudogene. CDR3 length: 15 amino acids.

This clonotype was recorded a few times. The junction and the germline gene differ at one end; a read error may be behind it. This chain uses TRBV2 with TRBJ2-1; 12 bases are a match to TRBD2. Per germline, CDR1 SNHLY and CDR2 FYNNEI. The length of the CDR3 is 16 residues. CDR3 DNA: TGTGCCGGCAGGGATCCTAGACTAGCGGGAGCGTCTGAGCAGTTCTTC. Encoded protein: CAGRDPRLAGASEQFF.

V usage is TRBV12-3 or TRBV12-4 and J usage is TRBJ2-2; 9 bases agree with TRBD1. The CDR3 runs 15 residues. Trimming cost V 8 bases and J 0 bases; bases outside gene matches: 4. CDR3: CASRDRVTNTGELFF. CDR3 in DNA: TGTGCCAGCCGGGACAGGGTCACGAACACCGGGGAGCTGTTTTTT.

This clonotype has just one count. The chain carries TRBV9 and TRBJ1-4, with TRBD1 as a possible D gene (5 bases). The length of the CDR3 is 15 residues. V dropped 0 bases and J dropped 8 bases, with 14 bases sitting between them. The germline gives CDR1 SGDLS, CDR2 YYNGEE. CDR3 sequence: CASSVAGRGGEKLFF. CDR3 DNA: TGTGCCAGCAGCGTAGCAGGGCGGGGCGGGGAAAAACTGTTTTTT.

This chain links TRBV5-1 with TRBJ1-6; D is perhaps TRBD1 (5 bases). Germline values: CDR1 SGHRS, CDR2 YFSETQ. The V gene lost 0 bases and the J gene lost 9 bases, with 13 bases spanning the gap. This CDR3 has 15 amino acids. The CDR3 coding sequence is TGCGCCAGCAGCTTGGAGACCCGAGGGGTTTCACCCCTCCACTTT. Protein sequence: CASSLETRGVSPLHF.

The chain recombines TRBV7-9 with TRBJ2-7, with a weak D call TRBD2 (6 bases). V was shortened by 1 base and J by 5 bases, with 12 bases between the two germline ends. CDR3 size: 14 residues. Germline CDR1 and CDR2: SEHNR and FQNEAQ (reference sequence). The CDR3 loop is CASSLGGLFDEQYF. In nucleotides, the CDR3 is TGTGCCAGCAGCTTAGGAGGACTATTCGACGAGCAGTACTTC.

The chain joins TRBV24-1 to TRBJ2-1; tentative D call: TRBD1 (5 bases). V was pared by 3 bases and J by 3 bases, with 20 bases between. Germline CDR1 and CDR2: KGHDR and SFDVKD. CDR3 length equals 18 residues. CDR3 loop: CATSDLPGLAGHYNEQFF. The CDR3 coding sequence is TGTGCCACCAGTGATCTCCCTGGGTTGGCAGGGCACTACAATGAGCAGTTCTTC.

The V and J genes are TRBV7-9 and TRBJ2-1; D not resolved. The germline V gene encodes CDR1 SEHNR and CDR2 FQNEAQ (reference sequence). V shed 6 bases and J shed 0 bases, with 12 bases lying between them. The CDR3 runs to 15 residues. CDR3 in amino acids: CASRVVSSSYNEQFF. The DNA for the CDR3 is TGTGCCAGCAGGGTTGTGTCGTCCTCCTACAATGAGCAGTTCTTC.